This T cell receptor (beta chain) derives from a study of cytomegalovirus exposure and HLA in healthy donors. The junction had 9 bases not matched to a gene; V was cut back by 2 bases and J by 8 bases. From germline, CDR1 is ENHRY and CDR2 SYGVKD. This CDR3 contains 16 residues. Amplification used 60 Vbeta primers and 13 Jbeta primers. The method was immunoSEQ multiplex PCR; TCRdb's version includes in-frame clones alone and lacks a portion of them. The table lists 150,000 to 200,000 clones, approximately 80% of them singletons. Study-level results: Most likely, a cluster of highly shared sequence variants arose as a sequencing artifact. Cytomegalovirus association was listed for 170 or so TCR beta chains. The authors confirmed in vitro that three CMV-associated chains were specific for CMV antigens.

In the case of this clone: Antigen unknown.

Sequenced material: PBMCs. The genes are TRBV10-3 and TRBJ2-2; 9 bases map to TRBD2. This clonotype was sampled from a male donor in good health and CMV-seronegative. The chain's CDR3 is CAISERAGGPSGELFF. The CDR3 DNA follows: TGTGCCATCAGTGAGAGGGCGGGAGGGCCATCGGGGGAGCTGTTTTTT.